These T cell receptor beta chains were read from a single sample in a study of shared clonotypes between healthy human individuals. The repertoire was sequenced with immunoSEQ multiplex PCR; TCRdb's copy has only in-frame clones and lacks some. The sample holds some 510,000 clones, 60% to 85% seen once. The sequencing sample was made of PBMCs. Receptors were obtained from a woman aged 40 to 55 in good health. Some clones in this sample may be carry-over from other donors' samples. Both conserved end residues are part of each CDR3. The D gene is left open where the match is weak. A row's size may be missing; if present it is once, few, many or a size class.

D	size	V	J	CDR3	DNA
.	.	TRBV5-4	TRBJ2-1	CASSPGIFGSYNEQFF	TGTGCCAGCAGCCCAGGGATTTTCGGCTCCTACAATGAGCAGTTCTTC
TRBD2	.	TRBV7-8	TRBJ2-1	CASSTRTSGEKQFF	TGTGCCAGCAGCACCAGGACTAGCGGGGAAAAGCAGTTCTTC
.	.	TRBV18	TRBJ2-2	CASSPAGSPTGELFF	TGTGCCAGCTCACCAGCGGGGTCACCGACCGGGGAGCTGTTTTTT
.	.	TRBV5-6	TRBJ2-2	CASRPGRGAGGELFF	TGTGCCAGCAGGCCCGGCCGGGGGGCCGGGGGGGAGCTGTTTTTT
TRBD2	few	TRBV10-3	TRBJ2-1	CAISESWEGYNEQFF	TGTGCCATCAGTGAGTCGTGGGAGGGCTACAATGAGCAGTTCTTC
.	.	TRBV5-1	TRBJ2-3	CASSLGGSTDTQYF	TGCGCCAGCAGCTTGGGCGGGTCCACAGATACGCAGTATTTT
.	.	TRBV12-5	TRBJ1-4	CASGTELRKYRANEKLFF	TGTGCTAGTGGGACCGAGTTAAGGAAATATAGGGCTAATGAAAAACTGTTTTTT
.	.	TRBV2	TRBJ2-7	CASRRDFPSSYEQYF	TGTGCCAGCAGGAGGGACTTTCCCAGCTCCTACGAGCAGTACTTC
.	.	TRBV6-5	TRBJ1-2	CASSYSRQTSVGYTF	TGTGCCAGCAGTTACTCGAGGCAGACCTCTGTTGGCTACACCTTC
TRBD1	few	TRBV7-9	TRBJ2-5	CASSLTGGPETQYF	TGTGCCAGCAGCTTAACAGGGGGCCCAGAGACCCAGTACTTC
.	few	TRBV11-2	TRBJ2-2	CASSIRGDGTGELFF	TGTGCCAGCAGCATCAGAGGAGATGGTACCGGGGAGCTGTTTTTT
.	.	TRBV6-1	TRBJ2-1	CASSEEVGPYNEQFF	TGTGCCAGCAGTGAAGAGGTGGGGCCTTACAATGAGCAGTTCTTC
TRBD2	.	TRBV19	TRBJ2-7	CASSTTGTSGYEQYF	TGTGCCAGTAGTACCACCGGGACTAGCGGCTACGAGCAGTACTTC
TRBD2	few	TRBV5-1	TRBJ2-2	CASSLATSGRTGELFF	TGCGCCAGCAGCTTGGCGACTAGCGGGCGAACCGGGGAGCTGTTTTTT
.	.	TRBV5-4	TRBJ1-2	CASSLVGVGMGMASGYTF	TGTGCCAGCAGCTTGGTCGGGGTTGGGATGGGGATGGCCTCTGGCTACACCTTC